This is a list of T cell receptor beta chains from one sample in a study of shared clonotypes between healthy human individuals. Profiled with immunoSEQ multiplex PCR; TCRdb holds only in-frame clones, not every one. Of around 500,000 clones listed, roughly four fifths were seen once; the top ten hold roughly 13%. Material: PBMCs. These receptors came from a woman in her 40s in good health. Some clones in this sample may be carry-over from other donors' samples. The CDR3 runs from the conserved cysteine through the conserved F or W. D genes are given only for firm matches. Not all rows give a size; the values are once, few, many and, for expanded clones, a class.

10 | TRBJ2-1 | NA | TRBV20-1 | TRBD2 | CSAPRGGQFF | TGCAGTGCCCCACGGGGGGGACAGTTCTTC
12 | TRBJ1-2 | NA | TRBV28 | TRBD1 | CASRRDSYGYTF | TGTGCCAGCAGACGGGACAGCTATGGCTACACCTTC
14 | TRBJ1-3 | many | TRBV19 | TRBD1 | CASSIQGDGNTIYF | TGTGCCAGTAGTATACAGGGGGATGGAAACACCATATATTTT
14 | TRBJ1-1 | NA | TRBV7-9 | NA | CASSLARRWAEAFF | TGTGCCAGCAGCTTAGCACGTAGGTGGGCTGAAGCTTTCTTT
15 | TRBJ2-1 | NA | TRBV7-9 | TRBD2 | CASSRTAGGLGEQFF | TGTGCCAGCAGCCGGACAGCGGGAGGCTTGGGGGAGCAGTTCTTC
14 | TRBJ2-1 | NA | TRBV4-2 | NA | CASSQAVTYNEQFF | TGTGCCAGCAGCCAAGCAGTCACCTACAATGAGCAGTTCTTC
17 | TRBJ2-1 | once | TRBV10-3 | NA | CAISESRRERGTNEQFF | TGTGCCATCAGTGAGTCCCGGCGGGAAAGGGGCACCAATGAGCAGTTCTTC
13 | TRBJ2-2 | NA | TRBV9 | NA | CASSVWNTGELFF | TGTGCCAGCAGCGTATGGAACACCGGGGAGCTGTTTTTT
20 | TRBJ2-3 | few | TRBV28 | TRBD2 | CASTKAPGRRSGGSTDTQYF | TGTGCCAGCACCAAAGCTCCAGGACGCCGGAGCGGGGGATCCACAGATACGCAGTATTTT
14 | TRBJ1-2 | NA | TRBV27 | NA | CASSFLPLAGGYTF | TGTGCCAGCAGTTTCCTCCCATTAGCGGGTGGCTACACCTTC
13 | TRBJ1-1 | few | TRBV30 | TRBD1 | CAWSGDSNTEAFF | TGTGCCTGGAGTGGGGACAGTAACACTGAAGCTTTCTTT
13 | TRBJ1-5 | few | TRBV7-8 | NA | CASSSGVSQPQHF | TGTGCCAGCAGCTCGGGGGTTAGTCAGCCCCAGCATTTT
13 | TRBJ2-5 | NA | TRBV5-1 | NA | CASRPLGEETQYF | TGCGCCAGCCGCCCCCTGGGGGAGGAGACCCAGTACTTC
20 | TRBJ2-6 | NA | TRBV28 | NA | CASSLSWGLPFRSGANVLTF | TGTGCCAGCAGTCTCTCCTGGGGACTCCCATTCCGCTCTGGGGCCAACGTCCTGACTTTC
16 | TRBJ2-4 | few | TRBV28 | TRBD1 | CASAPGQGLAKNIQYF | TGTGCCAGCGCCCCTGGACAGGGACTAGCCAAAAACATTCAGTACTTC
15 | TRBJ2-1 | NA | TRBV9 | TRBD2 | CASSGGLAEYNEQFF | TGTGCCAGCAGCGGGGGACTAGCGGAGTACAATGAGCAGTTCTTC
14 | TRBJ2-7 | NA | TRBV11-2 | NA | CASSLLGQHYEQYF | TGTGCCAGCAGCTTATTGGGTCAGCACTACGAGCAGTACTTC
15 | TRBJ1-2 | few | TRBV9 | TRBD1 | CASSVAQGEGYGYTF | TGTGCCAGCAGCGTAGCACAGGGGGAAGGCTATGGCTACACCTTC
14 | TRBJ2-1 | once | TRBV27 | NA | CASSLQRPYNEQFF | TGTGCCAGCAGTTTACAGCGGCCCTACAATGAGCAGTTCTTC
15 | TRBJ2-1 | NA | TRBV7-9 | TRBD2 | CASSLAGREFDEQFF | TGTGCCAGCAGCTTAGCGGGGCGGGAGTTCGATGAGCAGTTCTTC
10 | TRBJ1-1 | few | TRBV10-1 | NA | CASSDREAFF | TGCGCCAGCAGTGACAGGGAAGCTTTCTTT
13 | TRBJ2-7 | once | TRBV6-6 | NA | CASRETAIYEQYF | TGTGCCAGCAGAGAGACAGCGATTTACGAGCAGTACTTC
15 | TRBJ2-7 | NA | TRBV14 | NA | CASSQDRQRSYEQYF | TGTGCCAGCAGCCAAGATCGTCAGCGGAGCTACGAGCAGTACTTC
16 | TRBJ2-1 | NA | TRBV1 | NA | CTSSQGTSGRSGEQFF | TGCACCAGCAGCCAGGGGACTAGCGGGAGGAGCGGTGAGCAGTTCTTC
16 | TRBJ2-7 | once | TRBV29-1 | TRBD2 | CSVEVLAGGLGYEQYF | TGCAGCGTTGAAGTTCTAGCGGGAGGGCTTGGTTACGAGCAGTACTTC
16 | TRBJ1-2 | NA | TRBV28 | TRBD1 | CASRFHGTGPNYGYTF | TGTGCCAGCAGGTTCCACGGGACAGGGCCTAACTATGGCTACACCTTC
15 | TRBJ2-3 | NA | TRBV28 | NA | CASSFWSGQTDTQYF | TGTGCCAGCAGTTTTTGGTCAGGTCAAACAGATACGCAGTATTTT
12 | TRBJ2-7 | NA | TRBV29-1 | NA | CSVETDYYEQYF | TGCAGCGTTGAAACCGACTACTACGAGCAGTACTTC
15 | TRBJ1-4 | NA | TRBV11-2 | TRBD1 | CASSLPPTGGEKLFF | TGTGCCAGCAGCTTGCCCCCTACAGGGGGTGAAAAACTGTTTTTT
14 | TRBJ2-2 | NA | TRBV9 | NA | CASSETNGIGELFF | TGTGCCAGCAGCGAGACCAACGGGATCGGGGAGCTGTTTTTT
16 | TRBJ1-5 | NA | TRBV19 | NA | CASSMWGGEGNQPQHF | TGTGCCAGTAGTATGTGGGGGGGCGAGGGCAATCAGCCCCAGCATTTT
10 | TRBJ2-5 | NA | TRBV30 | NA | CAWGRETQYF | TGTGCCTGGGGAAGAGAGACCCAGTACTTC
19 | TRBJ2-3 | NA | TRBV4-3 | TRBD2 | CASSQAGTSGRAWPDTQYF | TGCGCCAGCAGCCAAGCCGGGACTAGCGGGAGGGCCTGGCCAGATACGCAGTATTTT
14 | TRBJ2-2 | NA | TRBV7-2 | NA | CASSRLVSTGELFF | TGTGCCAGCAGCCGACTAGTTTCCACCGGGGAGCTGTTTTTT
15 | TRBJ2-1 | NA | TRBV10-2 | TRBD2 | CASSESGGGYNEQFF | TGCGCCAGCAGTGAGTCTGGCGGGGGATACAATGAGCAGTTCTTC
12 | TRBJ2-7 | NA | TRBV7-8 | TRBD1 | CASSGTGDEQYF | TGTGCCAGCAGCGGGACAGGCGACGAGCAGTACTTC
15 | TRBJ2-1 | few | TRBV28 | NA | CASSLESSSYNEQFF | TGTGCCAGCAGTTTAGAGAGTAGCTCCTACAATGAGCAGTTCTTC
14 | TRBJ2-7 | NA | TRBV2 | NA | CASSAQGGAYEQYF | TGTGCCAGCAGTGCACAGGGGGGGGCGTACGAGCAGTACTTC
12 | TRBJ2-5 | NA | TRBV29-1 | TRBD2 | CSVAGGERTQYF | TGCAGCGTTGCCGGGGGGGAAAGGACCCAGTACTTC
13 | TRBJ1-5 | NA | TRBV5-1 | NA | CASSLDTYQPQHF | TGCGCCAGCAGCTTGGACACTTATCAGCCCCAGCATTTT
20 | TRBJ2-1 | NA | TRBV28 | TRBD2 | CASSLPPGLAGFFSYNEQFF | TGTGCCAGCAGTTTGCCTCCGGGACTAGCGGGATTTTTCTCCTACAATGAGCAGTTCTTC
14 | TRBJ2-7 | NA | TRBV9 | NA | CASSVGSRDYEQYF | TGTGCCAGCAGCGTAGGATCCCGGGACTACGAGCAGTACTTC
16 | TRBJ2-1 | NA | TRBV11-3 | NA | CASSRRGGTGYNEQFF | TGTGCCAGCAGCAGGCGAGGGGGGACCGGGTACAATGAGCAGTTCTTC
14 | TRBJ2-7 | NA | TRBV4-3 | NA | CASSQGRAAYEQYF | TGCGCCAGCAGCCAAGGGAGAGCTGCCTACGAGCAGTACTTC
12 | TRBJ2-7 | NA | TRBV7-9 | NA | CASSLYRYEQYF | TGTGCCAGCAGCTTATATCGCTACGAGCAGTACTTC
17 | TRBJ2-5 | once | TRBV7-8 | TRBD2 | CASSLATSGSGQETQYF | TGTGCCAGCAGCTTAGCGACTAGCGGGAGCGGACAAGAGACCCAGTACTTC
13 | TRBJ2-4 | NA | TRBV2 | NA | CASSEASAAIQYF | TGTGCCAGCAGTGAGGCGTCGGCTGCGATTCAGTACTTC
17 | TRBJ2-2 | many | TRBV5-4 | TRBD2 | CASRPGLAGSNTGELFF | TGTGCCAGCAGACCGGGACTAGCGGGATCGAACACCGGGGAGCTGTTTTTT
14 | TRBJ2-7 | NA | TRBV2 | NA | CASSNPPWAYEQYF | TGTGCCAGCAGTAACCCGCCGTGGGCTTACGAGCAGTACTTC
14 | TRBJ1-2 | NA | TRBV5-4 | TRBD1 | CASSSETGGNGYTF | TGTGCCAGCAGCTCCGAAACAGGGGGCAATGGCTACACCTTC
15 | TRBJ1-3 | NA | TRBV2 | NA | CASSLTRNSGNTIYF | TGTGCCAGTTCCCTAACACGAAACTCTGGAAACACCATATATTTT
14 | TRBJ1-1 | NA | TRBV7-2 | NA | CASSLRVAGTEAFF | TGTGCCAGCAGCTTGAGGGTAGCGGGGACTGAAGCTTTCTTT
15 | TRBJ1-5 | medium-sized | TRBV2 | NA | CASSEARGAGQPQHF | TGTGCCAGCAGTGAAGCGCGGGGGGCGGGTCAGCCCCAGCATTTT
13 | TRBJ2-5 | NA | TRBV19 | NA | CASRSRGSETQYF | TGTGCCAGTAGGAGTAGGGGATCAGAGACCCAGTACTTC
14 | TRBJ2-5 | NA | TRBV4-2 | NA | CASSQDPQVETQYF | TGTGCCAGCAGCCAAGATCCCCAGGTCGAGACCCAGTACTTC
16 | TRBJ1-3 | NA | TRBV28 | NA | CASSLSTLSSGNTIYF | TGTGCCAGCAGTTTGTCGACGCTGAGCTCTGGAAACACCATATATTTT